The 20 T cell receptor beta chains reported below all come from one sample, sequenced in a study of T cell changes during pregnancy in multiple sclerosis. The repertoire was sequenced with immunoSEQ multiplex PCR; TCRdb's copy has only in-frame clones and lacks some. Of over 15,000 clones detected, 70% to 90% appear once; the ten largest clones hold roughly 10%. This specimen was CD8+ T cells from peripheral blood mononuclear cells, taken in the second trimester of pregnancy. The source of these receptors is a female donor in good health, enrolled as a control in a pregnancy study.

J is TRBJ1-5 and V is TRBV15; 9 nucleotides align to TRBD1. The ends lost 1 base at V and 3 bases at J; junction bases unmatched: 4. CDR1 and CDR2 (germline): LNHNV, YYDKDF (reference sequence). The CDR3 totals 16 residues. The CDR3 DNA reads TGTGCCACCAGCAGAGTCCGGGACAGGGTCAATCAGCCCCAGCATTTT. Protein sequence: CATSRVRDRVNQPQHF. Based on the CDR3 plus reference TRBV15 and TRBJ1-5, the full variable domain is DAMVIQNPRYQVTQFGKPVTLSCSQTLNHNVMYWYQQKSSQAPKLLFHYYDKDFNNEADTPDNFQSRRPNTSFCFLDIRSPGLGDTAMYLCATSRVRDRVNQPQHFGDGTRLSIL.

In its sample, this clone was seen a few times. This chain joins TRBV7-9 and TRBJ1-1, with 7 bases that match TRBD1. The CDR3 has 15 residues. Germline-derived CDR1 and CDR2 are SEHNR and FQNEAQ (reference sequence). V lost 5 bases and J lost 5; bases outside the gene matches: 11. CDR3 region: CASSKLQGGETEAFF. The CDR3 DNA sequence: TGTGCCAGCAGCAAACTTCAGGGGGGAGAAACTGAAGCTTTCTTT.

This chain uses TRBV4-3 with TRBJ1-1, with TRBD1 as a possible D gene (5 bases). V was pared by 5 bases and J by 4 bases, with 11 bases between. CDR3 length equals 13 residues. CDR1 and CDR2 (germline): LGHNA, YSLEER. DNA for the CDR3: TGCGCCAGCAGCTCTTCGGGGGGCACTGAAGCTTTCTTT. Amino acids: CASSSSGGTEAFF.

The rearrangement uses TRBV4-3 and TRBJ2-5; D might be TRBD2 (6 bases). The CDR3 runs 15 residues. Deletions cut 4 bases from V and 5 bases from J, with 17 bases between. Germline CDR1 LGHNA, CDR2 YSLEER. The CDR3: CASSPTEGAGETQYF. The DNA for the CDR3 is TGCGCCAGCAGCCCGACAGAGGGCGCGGGGGAGACCCAGTACTTC.

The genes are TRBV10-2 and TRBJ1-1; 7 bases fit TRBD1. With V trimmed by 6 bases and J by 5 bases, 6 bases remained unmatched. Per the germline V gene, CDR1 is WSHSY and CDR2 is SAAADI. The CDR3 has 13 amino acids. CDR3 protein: CASRLQGSTEAFF. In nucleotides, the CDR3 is TGCGCCAGCAGATTACAGGGGAGTACTGAAGCTTTCTTT.

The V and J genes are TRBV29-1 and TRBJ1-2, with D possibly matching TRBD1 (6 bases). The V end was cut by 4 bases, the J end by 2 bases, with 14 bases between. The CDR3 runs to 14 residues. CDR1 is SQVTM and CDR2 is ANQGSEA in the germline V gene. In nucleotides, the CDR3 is TGCAGCGTTGCGGTTTGGGACACCAACTATGGCTACACCTTC. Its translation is CSVAVWDTNYGYTF.

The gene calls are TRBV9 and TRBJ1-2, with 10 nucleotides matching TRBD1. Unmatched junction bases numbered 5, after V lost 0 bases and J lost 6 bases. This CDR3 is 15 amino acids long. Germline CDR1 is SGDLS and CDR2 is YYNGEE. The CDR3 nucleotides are TGTGCCAGCAGCGTAGGAGGGACAGGGGCGAATGGCTACACCTTC. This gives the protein CASSVGGTGANGYTF. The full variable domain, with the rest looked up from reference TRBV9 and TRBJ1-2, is DSGVTQTPKHLITATGQRVTLRCSPRSGDLSVYWYQQSLDQGLQFLIQYYNGEERAKGNILERFSAQQFPDLHSELNLSSLELGDSALYFCASSVGGTGANGYTFGSGTRLTVV.

The DNA for the CDR3 is TGTGCCAGCAGCTTTACGGACAGGGGGCTTGAAAAACTGTTTTTT. Its translation: CASSFTDRGLEKLFF. The rearrangement links TRBV7-8 to TRBJ1-4, with 11 positions matching TRBD1. Germline loops: CDR1 SGHVS, CDR2 FQNEAQ. V lost 3 bases to trimming and J lost 7 bases; unmatched junction nucleotides: 4. This CDR3 spans 15 amino acids.

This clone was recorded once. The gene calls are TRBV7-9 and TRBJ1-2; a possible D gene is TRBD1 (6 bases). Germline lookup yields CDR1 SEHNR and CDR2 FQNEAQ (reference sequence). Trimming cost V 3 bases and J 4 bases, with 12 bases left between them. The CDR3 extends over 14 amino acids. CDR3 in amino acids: CASSFQGLAYGYTF. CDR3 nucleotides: TGTGCCAGCAGCTTCCAGGGGCTCGCCTATGGCTACACCTTC.

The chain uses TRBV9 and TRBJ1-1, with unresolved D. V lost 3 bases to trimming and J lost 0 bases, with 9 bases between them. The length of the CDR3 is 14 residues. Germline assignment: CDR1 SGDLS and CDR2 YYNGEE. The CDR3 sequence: CASSGPTVNTEAFF. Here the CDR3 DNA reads TGTGCCAGCAGCGGCCCAACGGTGAACACTGAAGCTTTCTTT.

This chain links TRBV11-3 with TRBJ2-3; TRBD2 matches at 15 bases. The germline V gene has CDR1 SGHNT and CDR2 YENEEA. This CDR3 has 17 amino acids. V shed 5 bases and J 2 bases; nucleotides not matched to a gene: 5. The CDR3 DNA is TGTGCCAGCAGCGCGGGACTAGCGGGGGGTAACACAGATACGCAGTATTTT. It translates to CASSAGLAGGNTDTQYF.

The CDR3 region is CASRRRQGNTGELFF. The CDR3 DNA reads as TGTGCCAGCAGACGAAGACAGGGGAACACCGGGGAGCTGTTTTTT. V gene TRBV13 combines with J gene TRBJ2-2; TRBD1 matches at 7 bases. In germline, CDR1 is PRHDT, CDR2 FYEKMQ (reference sequence). The CDR3 covers 15 residues. V gave up 6 bases and J gave up 1 base; unmatched junction bases: 5.

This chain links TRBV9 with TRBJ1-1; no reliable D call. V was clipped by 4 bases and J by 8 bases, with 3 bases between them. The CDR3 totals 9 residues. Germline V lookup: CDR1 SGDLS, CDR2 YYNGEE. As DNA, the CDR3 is TGTGCCAGCAGCCCGGAAGCTTTCTTT. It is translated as CASSPEAFF.

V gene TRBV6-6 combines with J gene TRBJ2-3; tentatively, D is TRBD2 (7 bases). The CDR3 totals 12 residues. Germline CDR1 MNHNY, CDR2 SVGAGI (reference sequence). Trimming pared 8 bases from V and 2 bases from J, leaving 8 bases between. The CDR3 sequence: CASGGATDTQYF. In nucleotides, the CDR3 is TGTGCCAGCGGGGGGGCCACAGATACGCAGTATTTT.

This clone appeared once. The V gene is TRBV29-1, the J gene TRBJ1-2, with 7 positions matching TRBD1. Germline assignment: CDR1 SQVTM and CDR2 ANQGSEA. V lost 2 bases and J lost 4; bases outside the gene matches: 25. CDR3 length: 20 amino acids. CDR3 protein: CSVETRVYSSDREMAYGYTF. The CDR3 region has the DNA TGCAGCGTTGAAACCCGTGTATATTCTAGCGACAGGGAGATGGCCTATGGCTACACCTTC.

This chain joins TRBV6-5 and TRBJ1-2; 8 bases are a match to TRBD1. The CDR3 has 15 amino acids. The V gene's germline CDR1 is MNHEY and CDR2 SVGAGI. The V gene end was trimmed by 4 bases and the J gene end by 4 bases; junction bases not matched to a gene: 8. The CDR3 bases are TGTGCCAGCAGTTCCCGGACAGGGACCTTCTATGGCTACACCTTC. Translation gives CASSSRTGTFYGYTF.

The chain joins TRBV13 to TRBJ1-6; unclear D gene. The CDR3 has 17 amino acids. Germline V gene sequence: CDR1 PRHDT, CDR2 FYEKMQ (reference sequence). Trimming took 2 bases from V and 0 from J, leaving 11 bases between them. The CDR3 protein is CASSLQQTSSYNSPLHF. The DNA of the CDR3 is TGTGCCAGCAGCTTACAACAGACCAGCTCCTATAATTCACCCCTCCACTTT.

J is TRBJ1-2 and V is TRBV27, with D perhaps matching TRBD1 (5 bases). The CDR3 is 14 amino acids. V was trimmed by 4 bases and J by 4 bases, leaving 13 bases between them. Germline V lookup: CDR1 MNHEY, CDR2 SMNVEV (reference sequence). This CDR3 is CASSYKGAPYGYTF. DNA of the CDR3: TGTGCCAGCAGTTACAAAGGGGCCCCCTATGGCTACACCTTC.

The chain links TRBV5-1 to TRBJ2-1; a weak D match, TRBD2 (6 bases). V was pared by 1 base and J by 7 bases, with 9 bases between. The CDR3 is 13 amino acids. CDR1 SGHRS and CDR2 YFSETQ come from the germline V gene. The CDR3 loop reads CASSLTSPNEQFF. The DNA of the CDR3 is TGCGCCAGCAGCTTGACTAGCCCTAATGAGCAGTTCTTC.

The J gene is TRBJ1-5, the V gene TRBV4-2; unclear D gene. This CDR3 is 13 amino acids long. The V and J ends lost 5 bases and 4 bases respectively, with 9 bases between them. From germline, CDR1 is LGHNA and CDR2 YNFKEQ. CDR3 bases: TGTGCCAGCAGCGAGACGGAGAATCAGCCCCAGCATTTT. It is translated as CASSETENQPQHF.